One sample yielded the 19 T cell receptor beta chains listed below, sequenced in a study of Graves' ophthalmopathy and Graves' hyperthyroidism. RNA served as the template for amplifying TCR beta CDR3 regions. First-round RT-PCR employed HTBI primers, with a second-round multiplex PCR after it. In TCRdb, the multiplex PCR reads were re-called with MiXCR into one record per CDR3 protein. The sample lists roughly 400,000 distinct CDR3 sequences; 17% were seen once. The sample consisted of peripheral blood. Receptor source: an adult woman with stable Graves' hyperthyroidism.

The V and J genes are TRBV11-2 and TRBJ2-5, with TRBD1 as a possible D gene (6 bases). The length of the CDR3 is 13 residues. Germline-derived CDR1 and CDR2 are SGHAT and FQNNGV. The V gene lost 6 bases and the J gene lost 5 bases, with 13 bases spanning the gap. The CDR3 DNA is TGTGCCAGCAGGAACAGACAGGAGGAGACCCAGTACTTC. Amino acids: CASRNRQEETQYF.

This clonotype was picked up many times. V gene TRBV4-1 combines with J gene TRBJ1-5; D is possibly TRBD1 (5 bases). CDR1 is MGHRA and CDR2 is YSYEKL in the germline V gene. The CDR3 length is 15 residues. Trimming pared 3 bases from V and 3 bases from J, leaving 12 bases between. CDR3: CASSQTQGHNQPQHF. CDR3 nucleotide sequence: TGCGCCAGCAGCCAGACTCAGGGCCACAATCAGCCCCAGCATTTT.

The table lists this clonotype with many counts. The chain uses TRBV20-1 and TRBJ1-6; D call uncertain. The CDR3 is 14 residues long. Germline V gene lookup returns CDR1 DFQATT and CDR2 SNEGSKA (reference sequence). Trimming left V 3 bases short and J 4 bases short, with 10 bases between. CDR3 residues: CSASASGYNSPLHF. The DNA for the CDR3 is TGCAGTGCTAGCGCCTCAGGTTATAATTCACCCCTCCACTTT.

In its sample, this clonotype was seen many times. The chain has TRBV2 and TRBJ1-1, with a weak D call TRBD1 (6 bases). Germline CDR1 and CDR2: SNHLY and FYNNEI. This CDR3 comprises 14 residues. V lost 6 bases to trimming and J lost 0 bases, with 11 bases between them. The CDR3 spells CASRATGMNTEAFF. CDR3 DNA: TGTGCCAGCAGAGCCACAGGGATGAACACTGAAGCTTTCTTT.

CDR3: CASTPGENTGELFF. CDR3 DNA sequence: TGTGCCAGCACCCCAGGGGAGAACACCGGGGAGCTGTTTTTT. The J gene is TRBJ2-2, the V gene TRBV5-5; D is perhaps TRBD1 (6 bases). CDR3 length equals 14 residues. Per germline, CDR1 SGHKS and CDR2 YYEKEE (reference sequence). V gave up 6 bases and J gave up 1 base, with 10 bases separating them.

This clonotype was seen ten or more times. V gene TRBV9 combines with J gene TRBJ2-5; 7 positions match TRBD2. This CDR3 region has 16 residues. The V gene end was trimmed by 3 bases and the J gene end by 4 bases; junction bases not matched to a gene: 12. From germline, CDR1 is SGDLS and CDR2 YYNGEE. The CDR3 loop reads CASSGVTLGGTETQYF. The CDR3 coding sequence is TGTGCCAGCAGCGGAGTTACACTGGGGGGGACAGAGACCCAGTACTTC.

This clonotype was detected ten times or more. This chain joins TRBV4-1 and TRBJ2-7, with 7 bases that match TRBD1. The CDR3 covers 15 residues. The V gene's germline CDR1 is MGHRA and CDR2 YSYEKL. The ends lost 3 bases at V and 5 bases at J; junction bases unmatched: 10. The CDR3 sequence is CASSHPGQRSNEQYF. CDR3 in DNA: TGCGCCAGCAGCCACCCGGGACAGCGTTCAAACGAGCAGTACTTC.

In its sample, this clonotype was seen many times. The gene calls are TRBV4-1 and TRBJ2-7; perhaps TRBD2 as D (6 bases). Germline V CDR1 and CDR2: MGHRA, YSYEKL. V was trimmed by 4 bases and J by 0 bases, leaving 16 bases between them. The CDR3 is 16 residues long. The CDR3 DNA sequence: TGCGCCAGCAGCCTCTGGGCCGGGGGAAGCTCCTACGAGCAGTACTTC. Encoded protein: CASSLWAGGSSYEQYF.

This sequence joins TRBV30 and TRBJ2-7; 13 bases fit TRBD2. V lost 4 bases to trimming and J lost 0 bases; unmatched junction nucleotides: 3. The CDR3 runs to 15 residues. Germline CDR1 is GTSNPN and CDR2 is SVGIG (reference sequence). CDR3 region: CAWTGLAGISYEQYF. The CDR3, as DNA: TGTGCCTGGACGGGACTAGCGGGGATCTCCTACGAGCAGTACTTC.

The V and J genes are TRBV7-2 and TRBJ1-5; D uncertain. Germline CDR1 reads SGHTA; CDR2 reads FQGNSA. Trimming removed 6 bases at V and 3 bases at J, with 12 bases between. CDR3 size: 14 residues. CDR3 nucleotides: TGTGCCAGCAGGACTGGGCTGATCAATCAGCCCCAGCATTTT. It translates to CASRTGLINQPQHF.

This clonotype was picked up a small number of times. The chain employs TRBV7-9 and TRBJ1-4; D unclear. The length of the CDR3 is 16 residues. Germline CDR1 reads SEHNR; CDR2 reads FQNEAQ (reference sequence). Trimming cost V 5 bases and J 0 bases, with 13 bases left between them. The CDR3 sequence: CASSLRSGATNEKLFF. Here the CDR3 DNA reads TGTGCCAGCAGCCTTAGATCCGGGGCAACTAATGAAAAACTGTTTTTT.

This clonotype was counted at least ten times. The rearrangement joins TRBV20-1 to TRBJ1-3; no firm D call. The CDR3 contains 13 residues. CDR1 DFQATT and CDR2 SNEGSKA come from the germline V gene (reference sequence). V was cut by 3 bases and J by 0 bases, with 6 bases left in between. The CDR3 nucleotides read TGCAGTGCTAGTCGGGGCTCTGGAAACACCATATATTTT. Amino acid sequence: CSASRGSGNTIYF.

This clonotype was found many times. The rearrangement links TRBV6-1 to TRBJ1-1; D unclear. Germline V gene lookup returns CDR1 MNHNS and CDR2 SASEGT. The CDR3 has 15 residues. Trimming left V 10 bases short and J 1 base short, with 19 bases between. In nucleotides, the CDR3 is TGTGCCACCGCGACACGACCCGAGGGGAACACTGAAGCTTTCTTT. Protein sequence: CATATRPEGNTEAFF.

The table lists this clonotype with a few counts. Just one base apart from a much larger clone, this may be a read error. The rearrangement uses TRBV28 and TRBJ2-2, with D possibly matching TRBD2 (6 bases). In germline, CDR1 is MDHEN, CDR2 SYDVKM. The CDR3 extends over 12 amino acids. CDR3 amino acids: CASSLDWGELCF. Here the CDR3 DNA reads TGTGCCAGCAGTCTAGACTGGGGGGAGCTGTGTTTT.

This chain connects TRBV19 to TRBJ1-1; unclear D gene. Germline V lookup: CDR1 LNHDA, CDR2 SQIVND (reference sequence). The ends were cut back, 4 bases at V and 5 bases at J, with 11 bases in the middle. This CDR3 comprises 13 residues. The CDR3 bases are TGTGCCAGTAGTACTGGTGTGGGAACTGAAGCTTTCTTT. This translates into CASSTGVGTEAFF.

This clonotype was observed at least ten times. The chain is built from TRBV28 and TRBJ1-2, with 7 positions matching TRBD1. The CDR3 contains 13 residues. Trimming removed 1 base from V and 7 bases from J; junction bases left unmatched: 3. In germline, CDR1 is MDHEN, CDR2 SYDVKM. The CDR3 region is CASSLSGGSGYTF. The DNA for the CDR3 is TGTGCCAGCAGTTTATCAGGGGGATCTGGCTACACCTTC.

The table lists this clonotype with many counts. This chain uses TRBV9 with TRBJ2-5, with TRBD2 matching 9 bases. The length of the CDR3 is 14 residues. The V gene end was trimmed by 4 bases and the J gene end by 5 bases; junction bases not matched to a gene: 6. Germline CDR1 and CDR2: SGDLS and YYNGEE. The CDR3 DNA sequence: TGTGCCAGCAGCCCTGGACTAGCGAGTGAGACCCAGTACTTC. Translation gives CASSPGLASETQYF.

This clonotype came up many times. J is TRBJ2-7 and V is TRBV7-2; D tentatively reads TRBD1 or TRBD2 (5 bases each). Trimming cost V 1 base and J 6 bases, with 19 bases left between them. Germline CDR1 and CDR2: SGHTA and FQGNSA. This CDR3 has 16 amino acids. In DNA form, the CDR3 reads TGTGCCAGCAGCTTAGGGGGACCCCCCGACCGCGGCGAGCAGTACTTC. It translates to CASSLGGPPDRGEQYF.

The chain couples TRBV20-1 to TRBJ2-5; D is unresolved. Germline V CDR1 and CDR2: DFQATT, SNEGSKA (reference sequence). Trimming took 6 bases from V and 1 from J, leaving 6 bases between them. The CDR3 length is 11 residues. DNA of the CDR3: TGCAGTGCGGATTCCCAAGAGACCCAGTACTTC. Amino acids: CSADSQETQYF.